The clone carrying this T cell receptor beta chain was detected ten times or more. Antigen: not known. This record comes from a study of CD8 T cells in ankylosing spondylitis. General study results and limits: It appeared that ankylosing spondylitis blood was characterized by a TCR beta motif of under ten highly homologous variants.

This CDR3 has 14 residues. After removal of 0 bases from V and 8 bases from J, the junction contained 4 bases not matched to a gene. CDR1 and CDR2 (germline): LGHNA, YSLEER. Quantitative molecular-barcoded 5'-RACE generated the TCR beta libraries. Using its own MiXCR run on the 5' RACE reads, TCRdb lists one record per CDR3 protein. The sample holds about 210,000 distinct CDR3 sequences; approximately 8% are singletons and the top ten take about 5%. Sequenced sample: blood, either unsorted or a sorted T cell fraction (not recorded which). The chain links TRBV4-3 to TRBJ2-1; 7 positions agree with TRBD2. The source is a female donor with ankylosing spondylitis or in good health (not recorded which). CDR3 in DNA: TGCGCCAGCAGCCAAGATCGGGGAGGGGATGAGCAGTTCTTC. Its translation is CASSQDRGGDEQFF.